This T cell receptor (beta chain) was observed in a study of cytomegalovirus exposure and HLA in healthy donors. The ends lost 1 base at V and 1 base at J; junction bases unmatched: 6. This CDR3 is 17 amino acids long. Per the germline V gene, CDR1 is MNHNS and CDR2 is SASEGT. Points on this clone: The antigen is unknown.

Whole-study findings and limits: Highest at DRB1 and lowest at HLA-C, TCR association rates differed among HLA loci in a later analysis. The investigators catalogued 160 or so TCR beta chains as cytomegalovirus-associated. An apparent linkage of common viral pathogens to several of the most significant clusters emerged in a later analysis.

PCR amplification relied on 60 Vbeta primers (plus 13 Jbeta primers). Method: immunoSEQ multiplex PCR; TCRdb's copy keeps in-frame clones and lacks some. The sample has some 120,000 clones. The sample comprised PBMCs. This chain links TRBV6-1 with TRBJ1-5; 8 bases are shared with TRBD1. The sequence came from a man aged 40-49 years in good health and CMV-seronegative. The CDR3 nucleotides are TGTGCCAGCAGTGAAGTAAGGACAGGGTTAAGCAATCAGCCCCAGCATTTT. Protein product: CASSEVRTGLSNQPQHF.